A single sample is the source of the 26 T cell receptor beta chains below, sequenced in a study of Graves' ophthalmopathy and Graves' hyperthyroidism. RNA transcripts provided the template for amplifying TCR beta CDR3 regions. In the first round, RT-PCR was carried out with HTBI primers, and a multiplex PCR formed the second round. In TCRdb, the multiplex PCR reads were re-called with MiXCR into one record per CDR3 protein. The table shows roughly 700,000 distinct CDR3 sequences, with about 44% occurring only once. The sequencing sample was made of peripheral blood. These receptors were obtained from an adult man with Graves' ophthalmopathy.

This CDR3 is CASRTSGSRAGELFF. CDR3 nucleotide sequence: TGTGCCAGCCGGACTAGCGGGAGTCGGGCCGGGGAGCTGTTTTTT. The chain uses TRBV7-9 and TRBJ2-2; TRBD2 agrees at 13 bases. Per the germline V gene, CDR1 is SEHNR and CDR2 is FQNEAQ (reference sequence). CDR3 length equals 15 residues. Germline trimming cut 8 bases from V and 6 bases from J; bases unmatched to any gene: 6. Drawing the rest from reference TRBV7-9 and TRBJ2-2, the complete variable domain is DTGVSQNPRHKITKRGQNVTFRCDPISEHNRLYWYRQTLGQGPEFLTYFQNEAQLEKSRLLSDRFSAERPKGSFSTLEIQRTEQGDSAMYLCASRTSGSRAGELFFGEGSRLTVL.

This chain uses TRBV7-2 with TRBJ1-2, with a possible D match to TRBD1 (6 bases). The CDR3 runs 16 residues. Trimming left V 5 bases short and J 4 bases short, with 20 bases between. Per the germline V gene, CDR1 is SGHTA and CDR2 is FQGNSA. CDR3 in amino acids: CASSPTRGAHAYGYTF. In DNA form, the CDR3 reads TGTGCCAGCAGCCCGACGAGGGGGGCCCATGCCTATGGCTACACCTTC.

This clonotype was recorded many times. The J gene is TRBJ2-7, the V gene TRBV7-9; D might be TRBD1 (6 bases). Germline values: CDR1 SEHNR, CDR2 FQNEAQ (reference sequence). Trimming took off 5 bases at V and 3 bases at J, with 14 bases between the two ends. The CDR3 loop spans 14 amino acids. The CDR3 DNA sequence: TGTGCCAGCAGCCAAGGACAGCCCTACTACGAGCAGTACTTC. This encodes CASSQGQPYYEQYF.

This CDR3 is CASSLEIAGGREQYF. CDR3 nucleotides: TGTGCCAGCAGCTTAGAGATAGCGGGAGGTCGCGAGCAGTACTTC. This rearrangement joins TRBV7-6 to TRBJ2-7; 10 positions agree with TRBD2. With V trimmed by 1 base and J by 6 bases, 6 bases remained unmatched. CDR1 is SGHVS and CDR2 is FNYEAQ in the germline V gene. This CDR3 has 15 amino acids.

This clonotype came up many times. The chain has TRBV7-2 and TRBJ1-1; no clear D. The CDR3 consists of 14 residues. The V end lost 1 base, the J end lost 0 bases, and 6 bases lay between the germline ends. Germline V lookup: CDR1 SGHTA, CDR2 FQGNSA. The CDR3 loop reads CASSLGRLNTEAFF. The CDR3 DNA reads TGTGCCAGCAGCTTAGGACGGTTGAACACTGAAGCTTTCTTT.

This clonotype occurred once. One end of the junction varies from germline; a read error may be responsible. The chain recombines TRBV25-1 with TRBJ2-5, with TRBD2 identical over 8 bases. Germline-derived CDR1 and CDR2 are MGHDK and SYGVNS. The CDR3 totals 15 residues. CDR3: CASSPQTSGGETQYF. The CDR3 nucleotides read TGCGCCAGCAGCCCCCAGACCAGCGGGGGAGAGACCCAGTACTTC.

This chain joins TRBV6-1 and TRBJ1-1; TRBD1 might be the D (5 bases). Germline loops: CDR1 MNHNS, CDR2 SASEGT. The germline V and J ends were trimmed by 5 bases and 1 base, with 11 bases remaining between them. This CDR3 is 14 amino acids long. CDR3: CASSHTGQNTEAFF. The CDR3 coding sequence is TGTGCCAGCAGTCATACAGGACAGAACACTGAAGCTTTCTTT.

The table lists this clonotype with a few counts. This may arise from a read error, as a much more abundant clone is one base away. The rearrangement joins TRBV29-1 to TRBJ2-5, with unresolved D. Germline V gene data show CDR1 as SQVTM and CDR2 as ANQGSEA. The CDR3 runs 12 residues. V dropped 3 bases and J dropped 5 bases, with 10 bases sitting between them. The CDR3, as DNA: TGCAGCGTTGAGGGTGGAATTGAGACCCAGTACTTC. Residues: CSVEGGIETQYF.

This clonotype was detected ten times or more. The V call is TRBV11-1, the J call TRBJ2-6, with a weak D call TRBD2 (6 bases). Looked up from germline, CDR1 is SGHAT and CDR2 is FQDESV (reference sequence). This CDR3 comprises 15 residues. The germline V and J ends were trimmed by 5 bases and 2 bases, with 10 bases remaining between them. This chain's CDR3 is CASSPRTTGANVLTF. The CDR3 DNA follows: TGTGCCAGCAGCCCCAGGACTACTGGGGCCAACGTCCTGACTTTC.

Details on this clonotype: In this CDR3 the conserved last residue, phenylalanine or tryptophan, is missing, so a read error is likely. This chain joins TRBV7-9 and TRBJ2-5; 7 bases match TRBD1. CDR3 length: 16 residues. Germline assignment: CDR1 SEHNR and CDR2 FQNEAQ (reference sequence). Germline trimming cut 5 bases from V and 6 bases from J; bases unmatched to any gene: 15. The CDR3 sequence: CASSAQRQGPLQTQYS. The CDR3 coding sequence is TGTGCCAGCAGCGCCCAAAGACAGGGACCCTTACAGACCCAGTACTCC.

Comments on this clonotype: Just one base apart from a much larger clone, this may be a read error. The CDR3 DNA reads TGTGCCAGCAGTGATTTGCAAGGGGTACCCCAGCATTTT. Translation: CASSDLQGVPQHF. The rearrangement uses TRBV24-1 and TRBJ1-5, with a tentative D call TRBD1 (5 bases). CDR3 length: 13 residues. CDR1 and CDR2 (germline): KGHDR, SFDVKD.

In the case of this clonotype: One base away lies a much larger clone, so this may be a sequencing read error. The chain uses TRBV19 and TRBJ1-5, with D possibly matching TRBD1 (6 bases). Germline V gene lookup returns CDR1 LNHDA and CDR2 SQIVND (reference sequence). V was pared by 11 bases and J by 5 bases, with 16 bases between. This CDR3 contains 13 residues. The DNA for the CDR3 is TGTGCCGTCGGGCGGGGGGGCGATCAGCCCCAGCATTTT. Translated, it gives CAVGRGGDQPQHF. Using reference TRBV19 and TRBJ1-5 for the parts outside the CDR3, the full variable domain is DGGITQSPKYLFRKEGQNVTLSCEQNLNHDAMYWYRQDPGQGLRLIYYSQIVNDFQKGDIAEGYSVSREKKESFPLTVTSAQKNPTAFYLCAVGRGGDQPQHFGDGTRLSIL.

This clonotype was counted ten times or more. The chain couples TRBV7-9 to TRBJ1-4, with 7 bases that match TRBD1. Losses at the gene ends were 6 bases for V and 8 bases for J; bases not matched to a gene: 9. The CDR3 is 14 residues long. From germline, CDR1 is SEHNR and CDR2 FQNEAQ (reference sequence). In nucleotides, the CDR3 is TGTGCCAGCAGTCGGGACAGAACTAGGGAAAAACTGTTTTTT. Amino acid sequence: CASSRDRTREKLFF.

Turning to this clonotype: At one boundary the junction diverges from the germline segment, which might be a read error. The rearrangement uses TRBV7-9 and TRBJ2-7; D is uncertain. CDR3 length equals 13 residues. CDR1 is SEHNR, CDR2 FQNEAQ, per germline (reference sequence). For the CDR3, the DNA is TGTGCCAGCAGCAGCTGGACGTCCTACGGGCAGTACTTC. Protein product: CASSSWTSYGQYF.

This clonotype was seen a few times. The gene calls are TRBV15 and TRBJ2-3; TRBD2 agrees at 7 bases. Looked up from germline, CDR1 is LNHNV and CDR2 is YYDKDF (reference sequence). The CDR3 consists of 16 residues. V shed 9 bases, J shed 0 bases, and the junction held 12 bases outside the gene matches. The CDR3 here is CATGEGTKSSTDTQYF. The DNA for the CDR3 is TGTGCCACGGGGGAAGGGACTAAATCTAGCACAGATACGCAGTATTTT.

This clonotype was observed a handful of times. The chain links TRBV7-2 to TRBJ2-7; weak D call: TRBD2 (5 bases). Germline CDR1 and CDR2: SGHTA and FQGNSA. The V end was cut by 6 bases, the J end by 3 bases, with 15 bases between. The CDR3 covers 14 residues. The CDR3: CASSIGQRDYEQYF. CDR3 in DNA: TGTGCCAGCAGTATTGGGCAACGGGACTACGAGCAGTACTTC.

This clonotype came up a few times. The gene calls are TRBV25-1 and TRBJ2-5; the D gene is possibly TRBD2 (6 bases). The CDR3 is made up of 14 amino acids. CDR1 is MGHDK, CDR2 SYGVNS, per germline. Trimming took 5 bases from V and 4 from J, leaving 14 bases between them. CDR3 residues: CASSYSGTAETQYF. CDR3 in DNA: TGTGCCAGCAGTTACTCTGGGACTGCAGAGACCCAGTACTTC.

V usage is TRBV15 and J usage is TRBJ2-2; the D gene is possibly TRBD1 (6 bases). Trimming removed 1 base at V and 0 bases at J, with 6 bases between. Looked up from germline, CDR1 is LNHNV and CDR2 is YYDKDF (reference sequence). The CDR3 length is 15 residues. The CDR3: CATSRGQANTGELFF. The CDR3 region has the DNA TGTGCCACCAGCAGAGGACAGGCGAACACCGGGGAGCTGTTTTTT.

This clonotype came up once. The CDR3 DNA reads as TGTGCCAGCAGCAAGGCCGGGACAGCGAATGAAAAACTGTTTTTT. Amino acid sequence: CASSKAGTANEKLFF. This rearrangement joins TRBV7-2 to TRBJ1-4, with 7 bases fitting TRBD1. The CDR3 has 15 amino acids. Germline V CDR1 and CDR2: SGHTA, FQGNSA. After removal of 5 bases from V and 5 bases from J, the junction contained 8 bases not matched to a gene.

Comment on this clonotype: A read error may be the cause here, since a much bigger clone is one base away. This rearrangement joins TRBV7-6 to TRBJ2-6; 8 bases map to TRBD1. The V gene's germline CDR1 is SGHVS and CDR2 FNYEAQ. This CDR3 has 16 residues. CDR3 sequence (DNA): TGTGCCAGCAGCTTAACGACAGGGGCTGGGGCCAGCGTCCTGACTTTC. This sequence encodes CASSLTTGAGASVLTF.

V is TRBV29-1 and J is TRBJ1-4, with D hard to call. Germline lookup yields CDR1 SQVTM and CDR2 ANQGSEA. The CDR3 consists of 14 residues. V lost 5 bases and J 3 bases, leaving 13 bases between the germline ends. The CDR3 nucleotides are TGCAGCGTTTGGCGGGCAGCCTCTAATGAAAAACTGTTTTTT. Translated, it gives CSVWRAASNEKLFF.

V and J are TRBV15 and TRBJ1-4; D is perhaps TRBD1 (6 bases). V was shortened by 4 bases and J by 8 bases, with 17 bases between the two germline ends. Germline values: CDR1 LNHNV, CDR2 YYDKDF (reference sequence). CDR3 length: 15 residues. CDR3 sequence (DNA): TGTGCCACCAGCACTAGAGGGGGGTCTTTGGAAAAACTGTTTTTT. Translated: CATSTRGGSLEKLFF.

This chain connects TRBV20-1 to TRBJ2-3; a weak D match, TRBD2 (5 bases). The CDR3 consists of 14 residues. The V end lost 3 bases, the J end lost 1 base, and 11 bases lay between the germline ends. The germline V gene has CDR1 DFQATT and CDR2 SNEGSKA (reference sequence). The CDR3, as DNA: TGCAGTGCTAGGTCGGGGAGACGCACAGATACGCAGTATTTT. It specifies CSARSGRRTDTQYF.

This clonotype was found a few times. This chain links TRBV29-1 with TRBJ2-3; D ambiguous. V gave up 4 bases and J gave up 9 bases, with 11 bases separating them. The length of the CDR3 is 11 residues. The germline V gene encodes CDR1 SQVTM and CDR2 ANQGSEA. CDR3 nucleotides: TGCAGCGTTGTCGGTGAATCCACGCAGTATTTT. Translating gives CSVVGESTQYF.

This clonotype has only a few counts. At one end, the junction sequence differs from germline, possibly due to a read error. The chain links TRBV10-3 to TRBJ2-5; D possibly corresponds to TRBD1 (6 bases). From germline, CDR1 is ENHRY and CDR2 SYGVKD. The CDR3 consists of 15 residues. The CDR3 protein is CASSDLDSPQETQYF. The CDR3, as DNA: TGTGCCAGCAGTGACTTGGACAGCCCTCAAGAGACCCAGTACTTC.

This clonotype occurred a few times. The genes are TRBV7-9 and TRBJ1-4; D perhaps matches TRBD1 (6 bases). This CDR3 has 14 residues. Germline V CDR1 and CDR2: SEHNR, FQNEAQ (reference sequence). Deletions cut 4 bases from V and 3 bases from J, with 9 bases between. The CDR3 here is CASSWTDSNEKLFF. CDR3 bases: TGTGCCAGCAGCTGGACAGACTCTAATGAAAAACTGTTTTTT.